This T cell receptor (beta chain) derives from a study of T cell repertoires in cytomegalovirus infection. CDR1 is SQVTM, CDR2 ANQGSEA, per germline. The V gene end was trimmed by 7 bases and the J gene end by 1 base; junction bases not matched to a gene: 1. The CDR3 sequence is 13 residues long. TCRdb used MiXCR to reprocess the reads, holding one entry per CDR3 protein. The sample lists almost 300,000 distinct CDR3 sequences, about 9.2% occurring once. This clonotype was seen many times. Material: PBMCs. This receptor was taken from a human donor in good health (CMV status not recorded). Some clones in this sample may be carry-over from other donors' samples. V gene TRBV29-1 combines with J gene TRBJ2-2; TRBD1 matches at 9 bases. CDR3 sequence: CSADRGNTGELFF. The CDR3 coding sequence is TGCAGCGCGGACAGGGGGAACACCGGGGAGCTGTTTTTT.